The rows below give T cell receptor beta chains drawn from one sample of a study of CD8+ T cells in alopecia areata. Assay used: immunoSEQ multiplex PCR; TCRdb lists only in-frame clones, some missing. The sample has approximately 150,000 clones, over 80% seen once. Source: CD8+ T cells sorted from blood, taken at week 0. Receptors originate from a human donor with alopecia areata. CDR3s include the opening cysteine and the closing phenylalanine or tryptophan. The order of the fields is D gene, V gene, J gene, clone size, CDR3 protein, CDR3 DNA. The D gene is left open where the match is weak. Expanded clones are given a class, and other clones once, few, many or no size at all.

d_gene: TRBD2
v_gene: TRBV29-1
j_gene: TRBJ2-5
abundance: few
CDR3aa: CSVTSGRAAETQYF
CDR3nt: TGCAGCGTAACTAGCGGGAGGGCCGCAGAGACCCAGTACTTC

d_gene: -
v_gene: TRBV11-2
j_gene: TRBJ2-5
abundance: -
CDR3aa: CASRHTHKETQYF
CDR3nt: TGTGCCAGCAGACACACTCATAAGGAGACCCAGTACTTC

d_gene: -
v_gene: TRBV9
j_gene: TRBJ2-5
abundance: -
CDR3aa: CASSVSAGLLETQYF
CDR3nt: TGTGCCAGCAGCGTGTCGGCAGGGTTGTTAGAGACCCAGTACTTC

d_gene: TRBD1
v_gene: TRBV7-9
j_gene: TRBJ2-7
abundance: -
CDR3aa: CASSLATGEEQYF
CDR3nt: TGTGCCAGCAGCCTGGCCACAGGGGAAGAGCAGTACTTC

d_gene: TRBD2
v_gene: TRBV4-1
j_gene: TRBJ2-3
abundance: -
CDR3aa: CASSGRERGTDTQYF
CDR3nt: TGCGCCAGCAGCGGCCGCGAGCGGGGGACAGATACGCAGTATTTT

d_gene: -
v_gene: TRBV7-9
j_gene: TRBJ2-1
abundance: -
CDR3aa: CASSSIQDYYSTRNNEQFF
CDR3nt: TGTGCCAGCAGCTCCATCCAGGATTACTACTCCACCCGGAACAATGAGCAGTTCTTC

d_gene: -
v_gene: TRBV7-9
j_gene: TRBJ2-6
abundance: -
CDR3aa: CASSLRGLTGKDVLTF
CDR3nt: TGTGCCAGCAGCTTACGAGGACTAACGGGAAAGGACGTCCTGACTTTC

d_gene: -
v_gene: TRBV12-5
j_gene: TRBJ2-1
abundance: -
CDR3aa: CASGLNTFNEQFF
CDR3nt: TGTGCTAGTGGCCTGAACACCTTCAATGAGCAGTTCTTC

d_gene: TRBD1
v_gene: TRBV7-6
j_gene: TRBJ2-7
abundance: -
CDR3aa: CASSLGWDRGPYEQYF
CDR3nt: TGTGCCAGCAGCTTAGGATGGGACAGGGGGCCCTACGAGCAGTACTTC

d_gene: -
v_gene: TRBV29-1
j_gene: TRBJ2-6
abundance: -
CDR3aa: CSVPHTRAGANVLTF
CDR3nt: TGCAGCGTTCCCCACACCAGGGCTGGGGCCAACGTCCTGACTTTC

d_gene: -
v_gene: TRBV29-1
j_gene: TRBJ2-7
abundance: -
CDR3aa: CSVDFGQDYEQYF
CDR3nt: TGCAGCGTTGATTTTGGGCAGGACTACGAGCAGTACTTC

d_gene: -
v_gene: TRBV2
j_gene: TRBJ2-7
abundance: -
CDR3aa: CASSVWQGNDYEQYF
CDR3nt: TGTGCCAGCAGTGTATGGCAGGGCAATGACTACGAGCAGTACTTC

d_gene: TRBD1
v_gene: TRBV19
j_gene: TRBJ2-2
abundance: -
CDR3aa: CASSILPGQGKGANTGELFF
CDR3nt: TGTGCCAGTAGTATTCTACCCGGACAGGGGAAGGGTGCGAACACCGGGGAGCTGTTTTTT

d_gene: -
v_gene: TRBV29-1
j_gene: TRBJ2-7
abundance: -
CDR3aa: CSVETPGQNYEQYF
CDR3nt: TGCAGCGTTGAAACTCCGGGACAAAATTACGAGCAGTACTTC

d_gene: -
v_gene: TRBV9
j_gene: TRBJ1-1
abundance: -
CDR3aa: CASSVDWRGSNTEAFF
CDR3nt: TGTGCCAGCAGCGTAGATTGGAGGGGTTCGAACACTGAAGCTTTCTTT

d_gene: -
v_gene: TRBV7-6
j_gene: TRBJ2-7
abundance: -
CDR3aa: CASSSTAGTHYEQYF
CDR3nt: TGTGCCAGCAGCTCAACAGCCGGGACACACTACGAGCAGTACTTC

d_gene: TRBD1
v_gene: TRBV9
j_gene: TRBJ2-1
abundance: -
CDR3aa: CASSIEGQGFYEQFF
CDR3nt: TGTGCCAGCAGCATAGAGGGACAGGGGTTTTATGAGCAGTTCTTC

d_gene: TRBD2
v_gene: TRBV10-3
j_gene: TRBJ2-1
abundance: -
CDR3aa: CAISASGGANEQFF
CDR3nt: TGTGCCATCAGTGCGAGCGGGGGGGCTAATGAGCAGTTCTTC

d_gene: -
v_gene: TRBV4-1
j_gene: TRBJ2-3
abundance: -
CDR3aa: CASSHPPAGSTDTQYF
CDR3nt: TGCGCCAGCAGCCACCCCCCCGCGGGTAGCACAGATACGCAGTATTTT

d_gene: -
v_gene: TRBV29-1
j_gene: TRBJ2-7
abundance: once
CDR3aa: CSAGTDYEQYF
CDR3nt: TGCAGCGCCGGGACGGACTACGAGCAGTACTTC

d_gene: TRBD2
v_gene: TRBV15
j_gene: TRBJ2-3
abundance: -
CDR3aa: CATSSGTSGSHGDTQYF
CDR3nt: TGTGCCACCAGCAGCGGGACTAGCGGGAGTCACGGGGATACGCAGTATTTT